Listed here are 21 T cell receptor beta chains from one sample, sequenced in a study of shared clonotypes between healthy human individuals (dated by TCRdb to between 2020 and 2021). Library preparation used the immunoSEQ multiplex PCR assay. This is the immuneACCESS table as TCRdb keeps it, with only in-frame sequences that have V and J called. A part of the clones is gone; compared with another copy, unresolved V genes explain less than half, and the rest is unexplained. A total of some 740,000 clones appear in this sample, about 91% of them only once. Together, the top ten hold approximately 25% of the sample. CD8 naive samples consisted of CD45RO-negative cells that were positively selected for CCR7, yielding a CD45RA+CCR7+ population without TemRA cells. The sample taken for sequencing was naive CD8+ T cells sorted from blood. This specimen's cell subset or site label, per the study, means: CD45RA+CCR7+. These receptors were obtained from a man under 40 in good health.

The V and J genes are TRBV28 and TRBJ2-7, with D maybe TRBD2 (6 bases). This CDR3 spans 15 amino acids. Germline V lookup: CDR1 MDHEN, CDR2 SYDVKM. V was pared by 6 bases and J by 2 bases, with 17 bases between. The CDR3 coding sequence is TGTGCCAGCAGCCCGAGGGAGGACAACACCTACGAGCAGTACTTC. Its translation is CASSPREDNTYEQYF.

V usage is TRBV4-1 and J usage is TRBJ2-5; D unresolved. Trimming removed 4 bases from V and 4 bases from J, with 19 bases in between. Germline V gives CDR1 MGHRA, CDR2 YSYEKL. The CDR3 has 16 amino acids. For the CDR3, the DNA is TGCGCCAGCAGCCCCCTTTCCGCCACGTTGCGAGAGACCCAGTACTTC. As protein: CASSPLSATLRETQYF.

This chain connects TRBV9 to TRBJ1-1; weak D call: TRBD1 (5 bases). V lost 3 bases and J lost 0, with 12 bases in between. Looked up from germline, CDR1 is SGDLS and CDR2 is YYNGEE. The CDR3 is made up of 15 amino acids. For the CDR3, the DNA is TGTGCCAGCAGCGGCAACCAGGGCTTGAACACTGAAGCTTTCTTT. The encoded protein is CASSGNQGLNTEAFF.

For the CDR3, the DNA is TGTGCCTGGAGGACGACGGGCTCAAGCTCCTACGAGCAGTACTTC. Translation gives CAWRTTGSSSYEQYF. The genes are TRBV30 and TRBJ2-7; D is uncertain. The CDR3 runs 15 residues. Deletions cut 3 bases from V and 0 bases from J, with 15 bases between. Germline V gene sequence: CDR1 GTSNPN, CDR2 SVGIG (reference sequence).

The chain recombines TRBV28 with TRBJ2-5; 8 positions agree with TRBD2. Germline V gene data show CDR1 as MDHEN and CDR2 as SYDVKM. J gave up 5 bases and V 2 bases, and 13 bases lay outside the gene matches. The CDR3 is 17 amino acids. In nucleotides, the CDR3 is TGTGCCAGCAGTTTAACCAGCGGGGGCTCCATCGGGGAGACCCAGTACTTC. Amino acids: CASSLTSGGSIGETQYF. The variable domain in full, completed from reference TRBV28 and TRBJ2-5, reads DVKVTQSSRYLVKRTGEKVFLECVQDMDHENMFWYRQDPGLGLRLIYFSYDVKMKEKGDIPEGYSVSREKKERFSLILESASTNQTSMYLCASSLTSGGSIGETQYFGPGTRLLVL.

The rearrangement joins TRBV27 to TRBJ2-7; 10 positions agree with TRBD2. V was clipped by 3 bases and J by 6 bases; unmatched bases: 5. Per germline, CDR1 MNHEY and CDR2 SMNVEV (reference sequence). The CDR3 is 14 amino acids. The CDR3 sequence is CASSFKREGGEQYF. In nucleotides, the CDR3 is TGTGCCAGCAGTTTTAAGCGGGAGGGAGGCGAGCAGTACTTC.

The CDR3 DNA reads as TGCAGCGTTGAACCTGCGAAGGGCCTTCAAGAGACCCAGTACTTC. It encodes CSVEPAKGLQETQYF. The rearrangement uses TRBV29-1 and TRBJ2-5; D gene unclear. Trimming cost V 2 bases and J 2 bases, with 15 bases left between them. The CDR3 runs 15 residues. In germline, CDR1 is SQVTM, CDR2 ANQGSEA.

The chain couples TRBV19 to TRBJ1-5; D not resolved. In germline, CDR1 is LNHDA, CDR2 SQIVND (reference sequence). The CDR3 spans 15 residues. V lost 4 bases, J lost 5 bases, and 15 bases lay in between. The CDR3 DNA is TGTGCCAGTAGTAAGGTCGTTGAGATGGATCAGCCCCAGCATTTT. Translating it yields CASSKVVEMDQPQHF.

This chain connects TRBV7-2 to TRBJ2-2; D not certain. V shed 8 bases and J shed 3 bases, with 13 bases lying between them. Germline V gene data show CDR1 as SGHTA and CDR2 as FQGNSA. The CDR3 sequence is 14 residues long. The CDR3 region is CASHYQDYTGELFF. The DNA of the CDR3 is TGTGCCAGCCATTACCAGGATTACACCGGGGAGCTGTTTTTT.

V usage is TRBV6-4 and J usage is TRBJ2-7; D is ambiguous. Trimming stripped 8 bases from V and 4 bases from J, with 15 bases between. This CDR3 region has 13 residues. Germline V gives CDR1 MRHNA, CDR2 SNTAGT. In nucleotides, the CDR3 is TGTGCCAGCGCCTTGTCACCAAGTTACGAGCAGTACTTC. Its translation is CASALSPSYEQYF.

This chain links TRBV27 with TRBJ1-4; maybe TRBD1 (5 bases). Trimming pared 5 bases from V and 5 bases from J, leaving 24 bases between. The CDR3 is 18 amino acids. Germline CDR1 reads MNHEY; CDR2 reads SMNVEV (reference sequence). This CDR3 reads CASSPPGPRRTPNEKLFF. In DNA form, the CDR3 reads TGTGCCAGCAGTCCCCCGGGACCCAGGCGCACTCCAAATGAAAAACTGTTTTTT. Full variable domain (remainder filled in from reference TRBV27 and TRBJ1-4): EAQVTQNPRYLITVTGKKLTVTCSQNMNHEYMSWYRQDPGLGLRQIYYSMNVEVTDKGDVPEGYKVSRKEKRNFPLILESPSPNQTSLYFCASSPPGPRRTPNEKLFFGSGTQLSVL.

V is TRBV7-9 and J is TRBJ2-7, with D possibly matching TRBD2 (6 bases). In germline, CDR1 is SEHNR, CDR2 FQNEAQ (reference sequence). Deletions cut 4 bases from V and 3 bases from J, with 19 bases between. CDR3 length: 16 residues. CDR3 in DNA: TGTGCCAGCAGCTCCTTTTCGGGACTGAGGATCTACGAGCAGTACTTC. Its protein is CASSSFSGLRIYEQYF.

The chain links TRBV7-6 to TRBJ2-7; D not certain. The CDR3 is made up of 14 amino acids. Germline CDR1 reads SGHVS; CDR2 reads FNYEAQ. Deletions cut 4 bases from V and 4 bases from J, with 14 bases between. The DNA of the CDR3 is TGTGCCAGCAGCTCATATGGCCCGGATTACGAGCAGTACTTC. Its translation: CASSSYGPDYEQYF. Looking up the rest from reference TRBV7-6 and TRBJ2-7 gives the full variable domain: GAGVSQSPRYKVTKRGQDVALRCDPISGHVSLYWYRQALGQGPEFLTYFNYEAQQDKSGLPNDRFSAERPEGSISTLTIQRTEQRDSAMYRCASSSYGPDYEQYFGPGTRLTVT.

The V gene is TRBV28, the J gene TRBJ2-7, with TRBD1 as a possible D gene (6 bases). There are 13 residues in the CDR3. The V end lost 5 bases, the J end lost 2 bases, and 10 bases lay between the germline ends. Germline CDR1 reads MDHEN; CDR2 reads SYDVKM. The CDR3 coding sequence is TGTGCCAGCAGTATAGGACAGACCTACGAGCAGTACTTC. Translated: CASSIGQTYEQYF.

This clone was seen just once. The genes are TRBV14 and TRBJ1-1, with no clear D. Trimming took 0 bases from V and 5 from J, leaving 13 bases between them. The germline V gene encodes CDR1 SGHDN and CDR2 FVKESK. The CDR3 loop spans 15 amino acids. DNA of the CDR3: TGTGCCAGCAGCCAAGAATGGCCCCCTCGGACTGAAGCTTTCTTT. Translated: CASSQEWPPRTEAFF.

The chain couples TRBV6-6 to TRBJ1-5, with D maybe TRBD1 (5 bases). The CDR3 consists of 13 residues. From germline, CDR1 is MNHNY and CDR2 SVGAGI (reference sequence). V was pared by 8 bases and J by 3 bases, with 11 bases between. The CDR3 is CASGTGPNQPQHF. In DNA, the CDR3 is TGTGCCAGCGGGACTGGGCCCAATCAGCCCCAGCATTTT.

The rearrangement links TRBV27 to TRBJ2-5, with TRBD1 matching 11 bases. The CDR3 loop spans 16 amino acids. Germline V gives CDR1 MNHEY, CDR2 SMNVEV (reference sequence). V shed 6 bases, J shed 3 bases, and the junction held 9 bases outside the gene matches. The CDR3 region has the DNA TGTGCCAGCAGCCGACTTCCGGGACAGGGGGAAGAGACCCAGTACTTC. The encoded protein is CASSRLPGQGEETQYF.

This chain joins TRBV9 and TRBJ1-5; D unresolved. Per the germline V gene, CDR1 is SGDLS and CDR2 is YYNGEE. Trimming pared 5 bases from V and 7 bases from J, leaving 16 bases between. The CDR3 spans 14 residues. Here the CDR3 reads CASSGGENHQPQHF. The CDR3 region has the DNA TGTGCCAGCAGTGGAGGAGAGAACCACCAGCCCCAGCATTTT.

This chain joins TRBV16 and TRBJ2-2, with 7 bases matching TRBD1. Germline CDR1 reads KGHSY; CDR2 reads FQNENV. The CDR3 has 15 residues. V was clipped by 0 bases and J by 6 bases; unmatched bases: 4. CDR3 sequence reads: CASSQSTGLPGELFF. In DNA form, the CDR3 reads TGTGCCAGCAGCCAATCGACAGGGCTTCCCGGGGAGCTGTTTTTT.

This chain joins TRBV28 and TRBJ2-4, with unresolved D. Germline CDR1 and CDR2: MDHEN and SYDVKM. Deletions cut 1 base from V and 6 bases from J, with 10 bases between. The CDR3 is made up of 14 amino acids. Written as DNA, the CDR3 is TGTGCCAGCAGTTTATCGGGCAGCGCAAACATTCAGTACTTC. Its protein product is CASSLSGSANIQYF.

This clone has only a few counts. This chain connects TRBV20-1 to TRBJ2-2; D not certain. There are 11 residues in the CDR3. Trimming stripped 1 base from V and 7 bases from J, with 4 bases between. Germline V gene sequence: CDR1 DFQATT, CDR2 SNEGSKA (reference sequence). The CDR3 region has the DNA TGCAGTGCTAGAGGGAACGGGGAGCTGTTTTTT. It translates to CSARGNGELFF.